The 23 T cell receptor beta chains reported below all come from one sample, sequenced in a study of technical replicates of blood from several donors. TCRdb's copy holds only in-frame clones and misses some; the assay was immunoSEQ multiplex PCR. This sample has approximately 79,000 clones, with 90% to 95% found just once. The specimen sequenced was T cells isolated from PBMCs. The receptor source for this set is a human donor in good health.

The chain has TRBV30 and TRBJ1-4; 10 bases fit TRBD1. V gave up 7 bases and J gave up 4 bases; unmatched junction bases: 6. Germline CDR1 reads GTSNPN; CDR2 reads SVGIG (reference sequence). The CDR3 runs to 14 residues. CDR3 in DNA: TGTGCCTCCCCGGGACAGGGGAATAATGAAAAACTGTTTTTT. This sequence encodes CASPGQGNNEKLFF.

The chain joins TRBV19 to TRBJ2-3; weak D call: TRBD2 (6 bases). This CDR3 has 17 residues. Germline V gives CDR1 LNHDA, CDR2 SQIVND (reference sequence). Deletions cut 4 bases from V and 0 bases from J, with 17 bases between. The CDR3 nucleotides read TGTGCCAGTAGTAGAGTGCTAGCGATAAGTAGCACAGATACGCAGTATTTT. This gives the protein CASSRVLAISSTDTQYF.

The V gene is TRBV19, the J gene TRBJ1-5; D is perhaps TRBD1 (5 bases). The CDR3 runs 16 residues. Germline assignment: CDR1 LNHDA and CDR2 SQIVND (reference sequence). V gave up 7 bases and J gave up 1 base, with 17 bases separating them. The CDR3 is CASTRLNRLSNQPQHF. Here the CDR3 DNA reads TGTGCCAGTACCCGTCTGAACAGGTTAAGCAATCAGCCCCAGCATTTT.

The V and J genes are TRBV20-1 and TRBJ1-4, with D possibly being TRBD1 (6 bases). This CDR3 has 10 residues. CDR1 is DFQATT, CDR2 SNEGSKA, per germline (reference sequence). V gave up 6 bases and J gave up 12 bases, with 11 bases separating them. In DNA form, the CDR3 reads TGCAGTGCCGGGGGGCCTCAACTGTTTTTT. This sequence encodes CSAGGPQLFF.

The chain recombines TRBV7-9 with TRBJ1-4, with 7 bases lining up with TRBD1. The germline CDR1 and CDR2 sequences are SEHNR and FQNEAQ (reference sequence). The V gene end was trimmed by 5 bases and the J gene end by 3 bases; junction bases not matched to a gene: 9. The CDR3 has 16 amino acids. CDR3 bases: TGTGCCAGCAGCCGAACGAGGGGGCCGCCTAATGAAAAACTGTTTTTT. Protein sequence: CASSRTRGPPNEKLFF.

The gene calls are TRBV6-5 and TRBJ2-1; a possible D gene is TRBD1 (5 bases). Germline lookup yields CDR1 MNHEY and CDR2 SVGAGI. Trimming left V 0 bases short and J 6 bases short, with 12 bases between. The CDR3 is made up of 15 amino acids. CDR3 region: CASSYSRQFPNEQFF. The CDR3 nucleotides are TGTGCCAGCAGTTACTCCCGACAGTTTCCCAATGAGCAGTTCTTC.

The chain combines TRBV28 with TRBJ2-7; tentative D call: TRBD1 (5 bases). V was pared by 4 bases and J by 2 bases, with 33 bases between. Looked up from germline, CDR1 is MDHEN and CDR2 is SYDVKM. The CDR3 totals 21 residues. The chain's CDR3 is CASSCTWTEDLDRRLTYEQYF. The CDR3, as DNA: TGTGCCAGCAGTTGCACTTGGACCGAAGACCTCGACAGAAGGCTAACCTACGAGCAGTACTTC.

A single count supports this clone. V and J are TRBV6-5 and TRBJ2-2; D gene unclear. This CDR3 spans 13 amino acids. Trimming cost V 2 bases and J 7 bases, with 8 bases left between them. The V gene's germline CDR1 is MNHEY and CDR2 SVGAGI. The CDR3 spells CASSYLYIGELFF. The CDR3 DNA sequence: TGTGCCAGCAGTTACCTATATATCGGGGAGCTGTTTTTT.

The V gene is TRBV5-8, the J gene TRBJ2-1, with TRBD2 matching over 11 bases. J lost 8 bases, V lost 2 bases, and 9 bases had no gene match. Germline loops: CDR1 SGHTS, CDR2 YDEGEE. CDR3 length equals 16 residues. In DNA, the CDR3 is TGTGCCAGCAGCTTAAGGCTAGCGGGAGGTGTCCATGAGCAGTTCTTC. Encoded protein: CASSLRLAGGVHEQFF. The whole variable domain, filled in from reference TRBV5-8 and TRBJ2-1, reads EAGVTQSPTHLIKTRGQQATLRCSPISGHTSVYWYQQALGLGLQFLLWYDEGEERNRGNFPPRFSGRQFPNYSSELNVNALELEDSALYLCASSLRLAGGVHEQFFGPGTRLTVL.

This rearrangement joins TRBV5-8 to TRBJ2-2; D unclear. Trimming stripped 6 bases from V and 5 bases from J, with 17 bases between. Germline CDR1 and CDR2: SGHTS and YDEGEE. CDR3 length: 15 residues. The CDR3 sequence is CASIAPGILTGELFF. CDR3 coding DNA: TGTGCCAGCATCGCCCCGGGTATTCTTACCGGGGAGCTGTTTTTT.

The V and J genes are TRBV19 and TRBJ2-7, with TRBD2 as a possible D gene (6 bases). The CDR3 totals 14 residues. Trimming took off 5 bases at V and 0 bases at J, with 11 bases between the two ends. Germline CDR1 is LNHDA and CDR2 is SQIVND (reference sequence). The CDR3 DNA is TGTGCCAGTAGTGTAGTCGGGAGCTCCTACGAGCAGTACTTC. As protein: CASSVVGSSYEQYF.

This rearrangement joins TRBV4-1 to TRBJ2-1; 9 bases map to TRBD2. The V and J ends lost 1 base and 5 bases, in that order; junction bases with no gene match: 9. CDR3 size: 17 residues. Germline V lookup: CDR1 MGHRA, CDR2 YSYEKL. The CDR3 bases are TGCGCCAGCAGCCAAGGGGTCGGGACTAGCTGGAACAATGAGCAGTTCTTC. It codes for CASSQGVGTSWNNEQFF.

As regards this clone: One end of the junction varies from germline; a read error may be responsible. The J gene is TRBJ2-7, the V gene TRBV7-2, with D perhaps TRBD1 (5 bases). Germline CDR1 reads SGHTA; CDR2 reads FQGNSA. CDR3 size: 17 residues. CDR3 DNA: TGTGCCAGCAGCTTAGCGCCACGACCCCTTGGGGCCTACGGGCAGTACTTC. It specifies CASSLAPRPLGAYGQYF.

The genes are TRBV13 and TRBJ2-5; 12 nucleotides align to TRBD1. V trimming: 3 bases; J trimming: 5 bases; junction bases outside the gene matches: 4. Germline CDR1 reads PRHDT; CDR2 reads FYEKMQ (reference sequence). The CDR3 runs 15 residues. CDR3 sequence: CASSFGTGGDETQYF. DNA of the CDR3: TGTGCCAGCAGCTTCGGGACAGGGGGCGATGAGACCCAGTACTTC.

V usage is TRBV11-3 and J usage is TRBJ1-3; D is perhaps TRBD1 (5 bases). Germline V CDR1 and CDR2: SGHNT, YENEEA. V was trimmed by 1 base and J by 2 bases, leaving 12 bases between them. The CDR3 contains 16 residues. CDR3 sequence (DNA): TGTGCCAGCAGCTTAGTTAGCAGGGCGCCTGGAAACACCATATATTTT. Translating it yields CASSLVSRAPGNTIYF.

The rearrangement links TRBV19 to TRBJ2-1; 10 bases line up with TRBD2. V was pared by 3 bases and J by 5 bases, with 13 bases of the junction left unmatched. CDR1 is LNHDA, CDR2 SQIVND, per germline (reference sequence). This CDR3 is built from 18 residues. The CDR3 loop is CASSITAGGPSVHNEQFF. CDR3 in DNA: TGTGCCAGTAGTATTACAGCGGGAGGGCCGAGTGTTCACAATGAGCAGTTCTTC.

The CDR3 DNA sequence: TGTGCCAGCAGTACTACTAGCGTTCAGGAGCAGTTCTTC. This gives the protein CASSTTSVQEQFF. The rearrangement links TRBV27 to TRBJ2-1, with 7 bases fitting TRBD2. The CDR3 contains 13 residues. The V segment lost 5 bases and the J segment 10 bases; nucleotides outside the gene matches: 8. The germline V gene encodes CDR1 MNHEY and CDR2 SMNVEV (reference sequence).

V gene TRBV19 combines with J gene TRBJ1-1, with no clear D. The CDR3 is made up of 13 amino acids. CDR1 and CDR2 (germline): LNHDA, SQIVND (reference sequence). Trimming took off 3 bases at V and 5 bases at J, with 10 bases between the two ends. The CDR3 DNA reads TGTGCCAGTAGTATCTCCGGGAAAACTGAAGCTTTCTTT. It specifies CASSISGKTEAFF.

The gene calls are TRBV7-8 and TRBJ1-5; 7 positions agree with TRBD1. J gave up 4 bases and V 4 bases, and 7 bases lay outside the gene matches. The CDR3 has 15 residues. Germline lookup yields CDR1 SGHVS and CDR2 FQNEAQ. CDR3 DNA sequence: TGTGCCAGCAGCTCCGGGGCCAGGGGGAATCAGCCCCAGCATTTT. Its protein is CASSSGARGNQPQHF.

The chain employs TRBV28 and TRBJ2-5, with TRBD2 as a possible D gene (6 bases). This CDR3 comprises 16 residues. V was pared by 6 bases and J by 3 bases, with 20 bases between. Germline-derived CDR1 and CDR2 are MDHEN and SYDVKM. Here the CDR3 reads CASRPNRGSSKETQYF. DNA for the CDR3: TGTGCCAGCAGGCCAAATCGGGGGTCGTCAAAAGAGACCCAGTACTTC.

The chain employs TRBV28 and TRBJ1-4; D gene ambiguous. V was clipped by 7 bases and J by 0 bases, with 15 bases between them. The CDR3 runs to 16 residues. Per germline, CDR1 MDHEN and CDR2 SYDVKM. The CDR3 region has the DNA TGTGCCAGCATAAAAAATGAGGAGACAACTAATGAAAAACTGTTTTTT. As protein: CASIKNEETTNEKLFF.

V and J are TRBV29-1 and TRBJ1-2; D may be TRBD1 (5 bases). Germline CDR1 SQVTM, CDR2 ANQGSEA. The CDR3 runs 13 residues. The V gene lost 5 bases and the J gene lost 6 bases, with 16 bases spanning the gap. The CDR3 coding sequence is TGCAGCGTTTCTGAACACGGGGGTCATGGCTACACCTTC. It codes for CSVSEHGGHGYTF. The complete variable domain, with remaining parts taken from reference TRBV29-1 and TRBJ1-2, reads SAVISQKPSRDICQRGTSLTIQCQVDSQVTMMFWYRQQPGQSLTLIATANQGSEATYESGFVIDKFPISRPNLTFSTLTVSNMSPEDSSIYLCSVSEHGGHGYTFGSGTRLTVV.

The rearrangement joins TRBV30 to TRBJ2-7; TRBD1 might be the D (6 bases). Germline V CDR1 and CDR2: GTSNPN, SVGIG (reference sequence). This CDR3 comprises 13 residues. Trimming shortened V by 0 bases and J by 2 bases, and 8 bases separated the two germline ends. CDR3 amino acids: CAWSVQGTYEQYF. The CDR3 DNA follows: TGTGCCTGGAGTGTACAGGGAACCTACGAGCAGTACTTC.